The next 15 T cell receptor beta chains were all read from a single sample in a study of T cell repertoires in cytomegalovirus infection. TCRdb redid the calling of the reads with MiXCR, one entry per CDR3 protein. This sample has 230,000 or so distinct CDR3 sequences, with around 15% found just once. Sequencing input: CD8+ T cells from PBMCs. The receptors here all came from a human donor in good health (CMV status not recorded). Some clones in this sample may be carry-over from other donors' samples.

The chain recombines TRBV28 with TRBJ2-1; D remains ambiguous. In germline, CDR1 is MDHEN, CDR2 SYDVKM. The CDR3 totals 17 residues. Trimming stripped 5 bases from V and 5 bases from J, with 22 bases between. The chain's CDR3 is CASSPYTYLDPDNEQFF. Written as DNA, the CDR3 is TGTGCCAGCAGTCCATATACCTACCTGGATCCTGACAATGAGCAGTTCTTC.

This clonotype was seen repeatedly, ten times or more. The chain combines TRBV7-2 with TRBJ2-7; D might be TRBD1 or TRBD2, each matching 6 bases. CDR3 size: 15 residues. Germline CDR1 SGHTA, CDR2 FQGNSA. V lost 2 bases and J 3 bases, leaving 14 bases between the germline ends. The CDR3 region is CASSLSGAPGYEQYF. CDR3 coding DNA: TGTGCCAGCAGCTTATCGGGGGCGCCCGGCTACGAGCAGTACTTC.

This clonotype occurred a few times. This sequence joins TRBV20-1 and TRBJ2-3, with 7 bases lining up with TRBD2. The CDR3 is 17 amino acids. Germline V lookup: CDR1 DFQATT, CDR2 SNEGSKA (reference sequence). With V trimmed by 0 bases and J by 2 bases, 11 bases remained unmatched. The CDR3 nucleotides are TGCAGTGCTAGAGATCGGGGTTGGGCGGGGGACACAGATACGCAGTATTTT. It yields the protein CSARDRGWAGDTDTQYF.

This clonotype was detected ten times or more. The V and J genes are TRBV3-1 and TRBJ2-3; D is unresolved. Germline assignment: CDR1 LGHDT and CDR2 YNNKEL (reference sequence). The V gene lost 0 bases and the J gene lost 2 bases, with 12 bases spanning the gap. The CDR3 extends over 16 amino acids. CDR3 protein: CASSQDPTRITDTQYF. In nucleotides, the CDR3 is TGTGCCAGCAGCCAAGACCCCACACGAATCACAGATACGCAGTATTTT.

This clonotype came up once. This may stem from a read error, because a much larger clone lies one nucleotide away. The CDR3 protein is CASSRGQGFYNKQFF. The CDR3 coding sequence is TGTGCCAGCAGCCGGGGACAGGGTTTCTACAATAAGCAGTTCTTC. The chain combines TRBV6-2 or TRBV6-3 with TRBJ2-1; 9 bases fit TRBD1. Germline-derived CDR1 and CDR2 are MNHEY and SVGEGT. The length of the CDR3 is 15 residues.

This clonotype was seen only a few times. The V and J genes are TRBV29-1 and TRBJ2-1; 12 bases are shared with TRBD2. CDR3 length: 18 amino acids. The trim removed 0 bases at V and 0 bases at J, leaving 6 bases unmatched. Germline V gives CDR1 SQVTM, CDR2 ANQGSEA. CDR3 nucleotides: TGCAGCGTTGAAGATGGGGCTAGCGGGGGGGCCTCCTACAATGAGCAGTTCTTC. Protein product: CSVEDGASGGASYNEQFF.

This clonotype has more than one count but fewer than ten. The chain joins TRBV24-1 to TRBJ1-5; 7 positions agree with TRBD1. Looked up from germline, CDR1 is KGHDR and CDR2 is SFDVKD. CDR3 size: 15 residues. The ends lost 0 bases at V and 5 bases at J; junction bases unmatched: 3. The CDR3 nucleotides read TGTGCCACCAGTGATTTGCAGGGGGGTTATCAGCCCCAGCATTTT. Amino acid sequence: CATSDLQGGYQPQHF.

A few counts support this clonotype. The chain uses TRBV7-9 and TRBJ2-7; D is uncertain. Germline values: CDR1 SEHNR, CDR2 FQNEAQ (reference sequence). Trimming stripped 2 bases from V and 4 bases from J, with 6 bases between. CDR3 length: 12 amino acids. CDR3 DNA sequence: TGTGCCAGCAGCTTAACGTGGTACGAGCAGTACTTC. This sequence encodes CASSLTWYEQYF.

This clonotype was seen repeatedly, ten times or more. The CDR3 DNA sequence: TGTGCCAGCAGCCCCCCGGCGGGGACAGAAGCGGAGACCCAGTACTTC. Its protein is CASSPPAGTEAETQYF. The V call is TRBV7-9, the J call TRBJ2-5; D perhaps matches TRBD1 (7 bases). CDR1 SEHNR and CDR2 FQNEAQ come from the germline V gene (reference sequence). The CDR3 has 16 residues. V lost 5 bases and J 5 bases, leaving 21 bases between the germline ends.

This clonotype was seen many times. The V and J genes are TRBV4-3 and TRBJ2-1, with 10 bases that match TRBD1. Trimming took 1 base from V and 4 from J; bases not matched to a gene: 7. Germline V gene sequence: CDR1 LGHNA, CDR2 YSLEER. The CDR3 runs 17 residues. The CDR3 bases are TGCGCCAGCAGCCAAGTGGCCGGGACAGGGGTATACAATGAGCAGTTCTTC. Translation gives CASSQVAGTGVYNEQFF.

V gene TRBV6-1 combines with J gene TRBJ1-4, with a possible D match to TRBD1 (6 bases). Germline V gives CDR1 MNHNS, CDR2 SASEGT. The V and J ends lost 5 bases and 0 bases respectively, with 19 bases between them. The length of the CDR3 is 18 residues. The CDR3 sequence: CASSYDRTSGATNEKLFF. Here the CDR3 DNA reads TGTGCCAGCAGTTACGACAGGACCTCGGGTGCAACTAATGAAAAACTGTTTTTT.

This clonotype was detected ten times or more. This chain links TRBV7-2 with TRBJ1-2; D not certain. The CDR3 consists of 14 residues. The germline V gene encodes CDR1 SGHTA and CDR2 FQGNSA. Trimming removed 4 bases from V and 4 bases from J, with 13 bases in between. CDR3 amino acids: CASSSGTIGYGYTF. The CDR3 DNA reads TGTGCCAGCAGCTCGGGAACCATAGGCTATGGCTACACCTTC.

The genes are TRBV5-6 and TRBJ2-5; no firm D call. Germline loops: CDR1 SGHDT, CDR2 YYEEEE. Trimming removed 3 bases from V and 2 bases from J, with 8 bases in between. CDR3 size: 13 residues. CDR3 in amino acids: CASSSQLQETQYF. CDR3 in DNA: TGTGCCAGCAGCTCGCAGCTGCAAGAGACCCAGTACTTC.

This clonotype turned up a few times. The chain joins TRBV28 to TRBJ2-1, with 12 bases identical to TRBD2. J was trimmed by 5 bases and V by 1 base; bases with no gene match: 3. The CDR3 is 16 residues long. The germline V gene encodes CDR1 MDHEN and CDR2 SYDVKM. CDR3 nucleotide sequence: TGTGCCAGCAGTTTATCTAGCGGGGGGGCCGACAATGAGCAGTTCTTC. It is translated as CASSLSSGGADNEQFF.

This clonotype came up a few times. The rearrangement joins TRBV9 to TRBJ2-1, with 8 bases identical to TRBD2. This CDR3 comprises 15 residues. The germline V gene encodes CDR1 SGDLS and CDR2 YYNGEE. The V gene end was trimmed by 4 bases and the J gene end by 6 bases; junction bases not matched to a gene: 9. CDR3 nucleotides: TGTGCCAGCAGCCTTCGGGGGGGCGCGGGCAATGAGCAGTTCTTC. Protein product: CASSLRGGAGNEQFF.